Included here is one T cell receptor (beta chain) sequence, with context. Clones were read by immunoSEQ multiplex PCR, and TCRdb kept only the in-frame ones, dropping some. The sample includes 25,000 to 40,000 clones, approximately 89% seen only once; the top ten take 5.5% to 7%. The data were obtained in a study of T cell changes during pregnancy in multiple sclerosis. Germline loops: CDR1 MNHEY, CDR2 SMNVEV (reference sequence). The CDR3 is made up of 15 amino acids. Trimming shortened V by 6 bases and J by 3 bases, and 18 bases separated the two germline ends. The TCR originated in a female donor with multiple sclerosis, enrolled in a pregnancy study. This rearrangement joins TRBV27 to TRBJ2-7, with a possible D match to TRBD2 (5 bases). The sample in question was CD8+ T cells from peripheral blood mononuclear cells, obtained in the second trimester of pregnancy. As DNA, the CDR3 is TGTGCCAGCAGCCCATCCTGGACTCATAACTACGAGCAGTACTTC. Its protein is CASSPSWTHNYEQYF.